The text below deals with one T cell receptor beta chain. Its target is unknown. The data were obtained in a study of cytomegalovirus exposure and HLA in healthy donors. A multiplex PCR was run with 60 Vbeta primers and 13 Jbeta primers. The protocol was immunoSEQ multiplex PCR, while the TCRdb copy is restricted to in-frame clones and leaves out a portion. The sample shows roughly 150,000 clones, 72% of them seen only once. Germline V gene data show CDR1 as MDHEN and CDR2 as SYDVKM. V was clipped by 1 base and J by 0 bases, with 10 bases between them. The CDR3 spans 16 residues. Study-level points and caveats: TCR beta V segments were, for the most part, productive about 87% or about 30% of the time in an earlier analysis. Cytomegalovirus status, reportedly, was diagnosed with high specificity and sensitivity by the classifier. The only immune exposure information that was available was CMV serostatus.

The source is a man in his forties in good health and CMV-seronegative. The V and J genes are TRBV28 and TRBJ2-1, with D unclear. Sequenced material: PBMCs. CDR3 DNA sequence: TGTGCCAGCAGTTTATATGGGCTCAGCTCCTACAATGAGCAGTTCTTC. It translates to CASSLYGLSSYNEQFF.